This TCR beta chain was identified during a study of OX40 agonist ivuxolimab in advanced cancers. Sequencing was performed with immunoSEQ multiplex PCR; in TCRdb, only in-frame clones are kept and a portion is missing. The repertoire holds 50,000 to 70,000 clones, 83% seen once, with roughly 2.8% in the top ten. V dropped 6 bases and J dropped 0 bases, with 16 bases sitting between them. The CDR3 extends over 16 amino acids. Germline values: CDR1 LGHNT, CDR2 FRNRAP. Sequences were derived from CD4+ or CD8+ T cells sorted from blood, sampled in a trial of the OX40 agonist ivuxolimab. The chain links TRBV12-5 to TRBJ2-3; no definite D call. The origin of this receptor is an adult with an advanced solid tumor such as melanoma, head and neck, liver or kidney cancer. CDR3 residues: CASGRGDIGSTDTQYF. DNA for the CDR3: TGTGCTAGTGGCAGAGGAGACATCGGTAGCACAGATACGCAGTATTTT.